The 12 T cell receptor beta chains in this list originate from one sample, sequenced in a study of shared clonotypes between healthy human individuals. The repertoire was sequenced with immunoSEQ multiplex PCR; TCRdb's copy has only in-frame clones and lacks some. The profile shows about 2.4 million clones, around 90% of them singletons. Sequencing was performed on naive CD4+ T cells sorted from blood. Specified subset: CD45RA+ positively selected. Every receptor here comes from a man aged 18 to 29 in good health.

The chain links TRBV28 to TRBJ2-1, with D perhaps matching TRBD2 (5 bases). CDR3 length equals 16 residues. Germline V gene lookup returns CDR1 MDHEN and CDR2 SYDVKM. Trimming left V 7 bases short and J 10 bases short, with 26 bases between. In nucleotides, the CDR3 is TGTGCCAGCACCTCCCCCAGGAAATACTCGAGAGGGGAGCAGTTCTTC. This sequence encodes CASTSPRKYSRGEQFF.

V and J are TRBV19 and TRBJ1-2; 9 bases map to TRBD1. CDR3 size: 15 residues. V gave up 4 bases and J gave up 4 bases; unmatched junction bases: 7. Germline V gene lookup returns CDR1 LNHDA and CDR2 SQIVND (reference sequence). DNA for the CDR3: TGTGCCAGTAGTACCTCGGACAGGGGAGGCTATGGCTACACCTTC. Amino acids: CASSTSDRGGYGYTF.

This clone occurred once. CDR3 sequence (DNA): TGTGCCAGCAGTGAATCCAGGGCAGGGAACTATGGCTACACCTTC. It specifies CASSESRAGNYGYTF. The V call is TRBV2, the J call TRBJ1-2, with D possibly being TRBD1 (5 bases). This CDR3 contains 15 residues. Trimming cost V 2 bases and J 2 bases, with 12 bases left between them. Germline CDR1 SNHLY, CDR2 FYNNEI.

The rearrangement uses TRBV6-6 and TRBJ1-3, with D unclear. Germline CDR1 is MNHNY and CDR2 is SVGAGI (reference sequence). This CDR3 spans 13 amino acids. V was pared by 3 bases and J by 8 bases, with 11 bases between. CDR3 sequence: CASSYLGRDTIYF. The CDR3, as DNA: TGTGCCAGCAGTTATTTGGGGAGGGACACCATATATTTT.

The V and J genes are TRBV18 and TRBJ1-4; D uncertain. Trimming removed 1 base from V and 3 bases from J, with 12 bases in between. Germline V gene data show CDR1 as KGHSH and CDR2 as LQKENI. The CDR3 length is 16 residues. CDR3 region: CASSPLAEPANEKLFF. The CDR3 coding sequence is TGTGCCAGCTCACCACTTGCTGAACCCGCTAATGAAAAACTGTTTTTT. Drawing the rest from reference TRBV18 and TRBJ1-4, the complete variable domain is NAGVMQNPRHLVRRRGQEARLRCSPMKGHSHVYWYRQLPEEGLKFMVYLQKENIIDESGMPKERFSAEFPKEGPSILRIQQVVRGDSAAYFCASSPLAEPANEKLFFGSGTQLSVL.

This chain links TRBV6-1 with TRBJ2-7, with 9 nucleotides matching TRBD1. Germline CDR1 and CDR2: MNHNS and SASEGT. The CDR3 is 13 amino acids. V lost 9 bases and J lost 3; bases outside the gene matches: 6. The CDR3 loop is CASADRGYYEQYF. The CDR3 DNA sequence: TGTGCCAGTGCGGACAGGGGTTACTACGAGCAGTACTTC.

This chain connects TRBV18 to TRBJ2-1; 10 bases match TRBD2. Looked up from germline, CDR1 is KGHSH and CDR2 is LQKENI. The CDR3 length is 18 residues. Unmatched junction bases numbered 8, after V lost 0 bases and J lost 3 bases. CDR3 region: CASSPPAGLAEYYNEQFF. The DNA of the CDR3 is TGTGCCAGCTCACCACCTGCAGGACTAGCGGAATACTACAATGAGCAGTTCTTC.

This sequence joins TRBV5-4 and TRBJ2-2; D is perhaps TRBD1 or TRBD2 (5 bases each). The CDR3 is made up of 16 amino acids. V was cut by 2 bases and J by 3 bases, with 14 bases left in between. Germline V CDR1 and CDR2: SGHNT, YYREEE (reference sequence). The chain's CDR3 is CASSLIGQGDTGELFF. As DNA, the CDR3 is TGTGCCAGCAGCTTAATAGGGCAGGGAGACACCGGGGAGCTGTTTTTT.

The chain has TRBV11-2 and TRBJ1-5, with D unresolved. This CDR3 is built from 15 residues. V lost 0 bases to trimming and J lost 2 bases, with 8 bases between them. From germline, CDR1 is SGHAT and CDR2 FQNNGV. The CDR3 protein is CASSLDLGGNQPQHF. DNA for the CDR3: TGTGCCAGCAGCTTAGACCTTGGGGGCAATCAGCCCCAGCATTTT.

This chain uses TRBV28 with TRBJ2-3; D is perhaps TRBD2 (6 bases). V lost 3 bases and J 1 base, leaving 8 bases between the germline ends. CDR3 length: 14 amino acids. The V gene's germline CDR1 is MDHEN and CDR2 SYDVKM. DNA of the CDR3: TGTGCCAGCAGTTTCGAGCGGGGCACAGATACGCAGTATTTT. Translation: CASSFERGTDTQYF. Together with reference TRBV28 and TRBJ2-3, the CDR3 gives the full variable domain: DVKVTQSSRYLVKRTGEKVFLECVQDMDHENMFWYRQDPGLGLRLIYFSYDVKMKEKGDIPEGYSVSREKKERFSLILESASTNQTSMYLCASSFERGTDTQYFGPGTRLTVL.

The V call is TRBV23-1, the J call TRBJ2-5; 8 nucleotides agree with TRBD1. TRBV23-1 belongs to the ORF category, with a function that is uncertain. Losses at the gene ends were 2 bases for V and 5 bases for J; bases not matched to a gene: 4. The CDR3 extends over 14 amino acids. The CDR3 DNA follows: TGCGCCAGCAGTCAAGGGGACAGGAGTGAGACCCAGTACTTC. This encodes CASSQGDRSETQYF.

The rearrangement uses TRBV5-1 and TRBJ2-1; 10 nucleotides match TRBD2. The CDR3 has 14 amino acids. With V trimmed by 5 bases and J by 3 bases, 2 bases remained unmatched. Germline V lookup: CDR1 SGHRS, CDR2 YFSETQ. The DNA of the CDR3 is TGCGCCAGCAGGGCTAGCGGGAGCTACAATGAGCAGTTCTTC. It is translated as CASRASGSYNEQFF.